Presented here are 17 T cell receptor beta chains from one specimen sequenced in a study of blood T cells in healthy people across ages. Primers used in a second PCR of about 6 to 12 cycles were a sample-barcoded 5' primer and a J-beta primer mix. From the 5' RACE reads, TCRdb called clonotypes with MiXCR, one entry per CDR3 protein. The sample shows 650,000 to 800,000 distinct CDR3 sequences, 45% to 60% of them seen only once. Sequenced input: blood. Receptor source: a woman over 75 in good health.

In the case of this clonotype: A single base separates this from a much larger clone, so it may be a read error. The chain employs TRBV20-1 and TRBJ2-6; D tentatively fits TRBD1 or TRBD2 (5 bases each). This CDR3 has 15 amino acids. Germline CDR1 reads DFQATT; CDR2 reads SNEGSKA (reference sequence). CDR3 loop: CGAVSGSSGANVLTF. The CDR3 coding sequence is TGCGGTGCTGTCTCAGGGAGCTCTGGGGCCAACGTCCTGACTTTC.

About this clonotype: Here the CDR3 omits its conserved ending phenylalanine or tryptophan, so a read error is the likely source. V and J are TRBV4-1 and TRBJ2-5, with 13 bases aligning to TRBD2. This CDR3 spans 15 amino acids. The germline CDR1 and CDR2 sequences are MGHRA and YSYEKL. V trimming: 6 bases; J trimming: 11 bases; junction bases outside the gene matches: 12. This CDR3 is CASRGGLAGSNEQYS. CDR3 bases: TGCGCCAGCAGGGGGGGACTAGCGGGGAGCAATGAGCAGTACTCG.

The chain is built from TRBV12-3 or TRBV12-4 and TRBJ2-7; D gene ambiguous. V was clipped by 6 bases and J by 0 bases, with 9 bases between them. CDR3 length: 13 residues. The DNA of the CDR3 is TGTGCCAGCAGCTCCGACGACTCCTACGAGCAGTACTTC. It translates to CASSSDDSYEQYF.

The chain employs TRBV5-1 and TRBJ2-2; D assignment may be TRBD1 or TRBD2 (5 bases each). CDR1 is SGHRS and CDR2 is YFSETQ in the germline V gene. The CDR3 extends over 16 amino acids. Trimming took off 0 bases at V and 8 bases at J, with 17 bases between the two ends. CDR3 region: CASSLDSGTSGGELFF. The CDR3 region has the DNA TGCGCCAGCAGCTTGGACTCCGGGACCTCAGGGGGGGAGCTGTTTTTT.

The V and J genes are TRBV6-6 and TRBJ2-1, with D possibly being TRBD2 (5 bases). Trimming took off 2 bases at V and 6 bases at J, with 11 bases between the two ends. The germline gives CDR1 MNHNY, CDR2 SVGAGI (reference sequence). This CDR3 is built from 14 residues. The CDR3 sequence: CASSYGGFVNEQFF. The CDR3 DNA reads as TGTGCCAGCAGTTACGGCGGGTTCGTCAATGAGCAGTTCTTC.

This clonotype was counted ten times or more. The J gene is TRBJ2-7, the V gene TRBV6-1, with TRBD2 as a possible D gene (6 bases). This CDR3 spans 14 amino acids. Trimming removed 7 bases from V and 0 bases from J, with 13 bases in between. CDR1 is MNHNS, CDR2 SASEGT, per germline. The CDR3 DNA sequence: TGTGCCAGCAAATTTAGCGGTAGCTCCTACGAGCAGTACTTC. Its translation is CASKFSGSSYEQYF.

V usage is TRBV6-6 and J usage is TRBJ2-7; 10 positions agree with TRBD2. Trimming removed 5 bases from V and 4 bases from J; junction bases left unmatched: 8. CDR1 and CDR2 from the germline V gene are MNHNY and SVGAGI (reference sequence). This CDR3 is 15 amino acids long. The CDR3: CASSQRTSGLYEQYF. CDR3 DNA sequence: TGTGCCAGCAGTCAAAGGACTAGCGGTTTATACGAGCAGTACTTC.

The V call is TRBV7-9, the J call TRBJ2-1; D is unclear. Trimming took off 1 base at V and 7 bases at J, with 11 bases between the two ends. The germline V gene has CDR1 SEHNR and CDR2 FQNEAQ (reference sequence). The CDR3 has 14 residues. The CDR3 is CASSLGAVTNEQFF. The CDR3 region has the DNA TGTGCCAGCAGCTTAGGGGCAGTTACTAATGAGCAGTTCTTC.

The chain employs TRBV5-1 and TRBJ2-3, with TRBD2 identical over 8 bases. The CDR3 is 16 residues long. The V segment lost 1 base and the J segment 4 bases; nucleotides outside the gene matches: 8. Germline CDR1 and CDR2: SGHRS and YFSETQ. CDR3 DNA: TGCGCCAGCAGCTTGATGGTAGCGGGAAATCCAGATACGCAGTATTTT. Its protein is CASSLMVAGNPDTQYF.

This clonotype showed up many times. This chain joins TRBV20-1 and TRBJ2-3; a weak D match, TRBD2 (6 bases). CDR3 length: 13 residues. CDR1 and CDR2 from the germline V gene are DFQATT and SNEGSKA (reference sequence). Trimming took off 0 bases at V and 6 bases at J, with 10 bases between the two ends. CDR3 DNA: TGCAGTGCTAGAGAAGACGGAGGGGATACGCAGTATTTT. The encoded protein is CSAREDGGDTQYF.

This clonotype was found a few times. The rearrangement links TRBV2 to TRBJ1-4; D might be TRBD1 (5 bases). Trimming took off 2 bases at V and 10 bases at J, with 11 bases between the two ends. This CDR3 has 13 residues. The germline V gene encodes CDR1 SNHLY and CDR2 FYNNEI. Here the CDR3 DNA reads TGTGCCAGCAGTGAAATCTGGGGGGGAAAACTGTTTTTT. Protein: CASSEIWGGKLFF.

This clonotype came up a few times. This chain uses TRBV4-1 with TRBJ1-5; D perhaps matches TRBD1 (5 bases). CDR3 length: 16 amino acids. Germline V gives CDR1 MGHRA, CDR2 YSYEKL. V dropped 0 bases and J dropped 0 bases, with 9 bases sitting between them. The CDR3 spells CASSQEGGHSNQPQHF. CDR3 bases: TGCGCCAGCAGCCAAGAGGGGGGTCATAGCAATCAGCCCCAGCATTTT.

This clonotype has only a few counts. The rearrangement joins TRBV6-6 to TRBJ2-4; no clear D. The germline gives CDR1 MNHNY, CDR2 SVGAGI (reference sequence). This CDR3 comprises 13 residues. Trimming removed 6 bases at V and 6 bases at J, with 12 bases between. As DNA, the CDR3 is TGTGCCAGCAGGCTCCCCTCGGTAAACATTCAGTACTTC. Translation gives CASRLPSVNIQYF.

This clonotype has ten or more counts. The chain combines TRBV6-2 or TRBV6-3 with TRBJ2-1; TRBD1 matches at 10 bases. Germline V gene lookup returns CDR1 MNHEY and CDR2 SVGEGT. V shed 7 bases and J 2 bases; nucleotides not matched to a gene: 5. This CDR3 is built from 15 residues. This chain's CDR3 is CASTPDRGAYNEQFF. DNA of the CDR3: TGTGCCAGCACCCCGGACAGGGGGGCCTACAATGAGCAGTTCTTC.

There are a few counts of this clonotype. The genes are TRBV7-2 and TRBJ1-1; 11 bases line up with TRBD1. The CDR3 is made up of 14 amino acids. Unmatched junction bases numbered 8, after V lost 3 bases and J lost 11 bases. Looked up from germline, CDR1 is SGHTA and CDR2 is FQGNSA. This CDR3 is CASSFGDRGREAFF. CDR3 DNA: TGTGCCAGCAGCTTCGGGGACAGGGGGAGGGAGGCTTTCTTT.

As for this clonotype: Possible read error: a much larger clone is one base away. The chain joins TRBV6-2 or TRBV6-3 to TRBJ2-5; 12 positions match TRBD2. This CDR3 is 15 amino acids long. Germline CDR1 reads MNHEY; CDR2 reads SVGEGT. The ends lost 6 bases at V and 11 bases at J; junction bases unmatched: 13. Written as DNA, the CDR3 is TGTGCCAGCAGCAGGACTAGCGGGGCGTACAATGAGCAGTACTTC. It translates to CASSRTSGAYNEQYF.

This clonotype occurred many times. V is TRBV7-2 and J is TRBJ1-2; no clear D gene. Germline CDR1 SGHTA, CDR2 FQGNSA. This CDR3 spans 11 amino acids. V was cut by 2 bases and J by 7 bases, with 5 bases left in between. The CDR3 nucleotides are TGTGCCAGCAGCTTATATACTGGCTACACCTTC. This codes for CASSLYTGYTF.